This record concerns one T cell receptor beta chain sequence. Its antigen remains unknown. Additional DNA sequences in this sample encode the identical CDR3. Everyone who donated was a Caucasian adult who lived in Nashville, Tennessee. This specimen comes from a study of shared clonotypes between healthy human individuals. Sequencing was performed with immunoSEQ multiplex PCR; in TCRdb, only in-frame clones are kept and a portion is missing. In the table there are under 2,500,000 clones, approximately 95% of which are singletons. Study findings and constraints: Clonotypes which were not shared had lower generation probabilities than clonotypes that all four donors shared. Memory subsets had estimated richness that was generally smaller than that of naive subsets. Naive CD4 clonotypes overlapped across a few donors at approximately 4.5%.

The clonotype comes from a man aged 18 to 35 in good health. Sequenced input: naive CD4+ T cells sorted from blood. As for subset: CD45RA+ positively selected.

DNA for the CDR3: TGTGCCAGCAGTTCGACAGGCAATCAGCCCCAGCATTTT. Its translation is CASSSTGNQPQHF. This sequence joins TRBV2 and TRBJ1-5; possible D gene TRBD1, 5 bases. Germline V gives CDR1 SNHLY, CDR2 FYNNEI. The V and J ends lost 5 bases and 2 bases respectively, with 7 bases between them. The CDR3 extends over 13 amino acids.